One TCR beta chain is described in this entry. This entry belongs to a study of blood T cell repertoires in COVID-19. Original data processing: Scientists estimated how many nucleated cells there were by amplifying reference gene primers. Using immunoSEQ multiplex PCR, the repertoire was profiled, and TCRdb retains in-frame clones only, with some absent. The DNA was the basis for D and trimming; V, J and clone size are from that table. The table shows 350,000 to 400,000 clones, with 70% to 90% occurring only once. V lost 0 bases, J lost 0 bases, and 8 bases lay in between. Germline V gene data show CDR1 as MGHRA and CDR2 as YSYEKL. This CDR3 has 15 residues.

This chain uses TRBV4-1 with TRBJ1-2; D possibly corresponds to TRBD1 (6 bases). This TCR was sampled from a woman in her thirties with acute COVID-19. What was sequenced was PBMCs or T cells enriched from blood (not recorded which). CDR3 in amino acids: CASSQENRANYGYTF. CDR3 bases: TGCGCCAGCAGCCAAGAAAACAGGGCTAACTATGGCTACACCTTC.